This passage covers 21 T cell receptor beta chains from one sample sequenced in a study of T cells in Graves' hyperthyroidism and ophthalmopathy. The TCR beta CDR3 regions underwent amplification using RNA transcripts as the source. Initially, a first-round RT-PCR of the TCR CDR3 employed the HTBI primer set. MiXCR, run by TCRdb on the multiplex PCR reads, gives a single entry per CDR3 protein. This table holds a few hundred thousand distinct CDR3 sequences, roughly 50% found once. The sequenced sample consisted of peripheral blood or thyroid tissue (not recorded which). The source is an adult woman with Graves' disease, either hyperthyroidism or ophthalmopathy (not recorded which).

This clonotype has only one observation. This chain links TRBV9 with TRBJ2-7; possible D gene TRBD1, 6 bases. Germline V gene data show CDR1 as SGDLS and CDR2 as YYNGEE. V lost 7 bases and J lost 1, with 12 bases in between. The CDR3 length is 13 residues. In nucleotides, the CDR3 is TGTGCCAGCGGTGGGGACATATCCTACGAGCAGTACTTC. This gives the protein CASGGDISYEQYF.

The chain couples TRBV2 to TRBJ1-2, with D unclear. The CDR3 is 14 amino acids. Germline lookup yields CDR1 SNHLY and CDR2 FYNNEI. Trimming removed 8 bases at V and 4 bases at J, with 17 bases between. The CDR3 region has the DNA TGTGCCAGCTTGTCGCCCGAAGAGTTCTATGGCTACACCTTC. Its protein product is CASLSPEEFYGYTF.

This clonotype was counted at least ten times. CDR3 nucleotide sequence: TGCGCCAGCAGCCATGCAAAGGGGCTCCTTCAGCCCCAGCATTTT. Translating it yields CASSHAKGLLQPQHF. The chain couples TRBV4-1 to TRBJ1-5, with D possibly matching TRBD1 (5 bases). The CDR3 sequence is 15 residues long. The germline gives CDR1 MGHRA, CDR2 YSYEKL. Trimming removed 3 bases from V and 6 bases from J, with 15 bases in between.

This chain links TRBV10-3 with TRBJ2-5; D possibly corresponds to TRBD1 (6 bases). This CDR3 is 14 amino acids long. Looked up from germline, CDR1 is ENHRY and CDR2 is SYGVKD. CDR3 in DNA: TGTGCTATCGGTACGCAGGGGATGATGGAGACCCAGTACTTC. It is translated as CAIGTQGMMETQYF.

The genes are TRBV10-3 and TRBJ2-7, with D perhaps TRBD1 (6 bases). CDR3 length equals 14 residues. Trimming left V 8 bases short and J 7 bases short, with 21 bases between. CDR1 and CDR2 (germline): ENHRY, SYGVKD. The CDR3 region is CAIERQGNTGEQYF. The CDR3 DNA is TGTGCCATCGAGAGGCAGGGGAACACCGGGGAGCAGTACTTC.

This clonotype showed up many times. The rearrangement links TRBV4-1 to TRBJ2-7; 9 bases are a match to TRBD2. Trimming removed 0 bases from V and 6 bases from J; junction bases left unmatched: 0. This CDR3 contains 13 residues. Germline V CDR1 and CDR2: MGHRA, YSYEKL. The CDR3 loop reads CASSQEAGGEQYF. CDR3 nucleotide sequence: TGCGCCAGCAGCCAAGAAGCGGGAGGCGAGCAGTACTTC.

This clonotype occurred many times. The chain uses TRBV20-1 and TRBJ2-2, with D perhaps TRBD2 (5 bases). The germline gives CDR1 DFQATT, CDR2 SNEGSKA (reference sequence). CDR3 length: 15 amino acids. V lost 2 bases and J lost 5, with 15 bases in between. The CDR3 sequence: CSARFSETSTGELFF. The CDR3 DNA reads TGCAGTGCTAGATTCTCGGAAACTAGTACCGGGGAGCTGTTTTTT.

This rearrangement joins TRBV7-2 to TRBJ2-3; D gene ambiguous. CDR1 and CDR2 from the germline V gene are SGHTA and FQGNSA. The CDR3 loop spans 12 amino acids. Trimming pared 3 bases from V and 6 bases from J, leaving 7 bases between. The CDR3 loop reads CASSLIMDTQYF. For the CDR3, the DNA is TGTGCCAGCAGCTTGATCATGGATACGCAGTATTTT.

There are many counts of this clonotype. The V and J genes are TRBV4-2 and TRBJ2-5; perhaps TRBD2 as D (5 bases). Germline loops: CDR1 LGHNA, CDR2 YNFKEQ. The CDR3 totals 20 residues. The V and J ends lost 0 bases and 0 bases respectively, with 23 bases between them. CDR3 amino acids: CASSQDRARPQRTYQETQYF. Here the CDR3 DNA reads TGTGCCAGCAGCCAAGATCGGGCCCGACCCCAGCGGACGTACCAAGAGACCCAGTACTTC.

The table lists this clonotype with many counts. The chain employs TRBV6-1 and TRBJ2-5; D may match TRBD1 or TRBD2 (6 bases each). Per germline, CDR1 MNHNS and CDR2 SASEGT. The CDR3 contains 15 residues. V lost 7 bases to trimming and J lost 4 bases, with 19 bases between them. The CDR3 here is CASTERVKGGETQYF. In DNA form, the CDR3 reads TGTGCCAGCACTGAGCGGGTAAAAGGGGGAGAGACCCAGTACTTC.

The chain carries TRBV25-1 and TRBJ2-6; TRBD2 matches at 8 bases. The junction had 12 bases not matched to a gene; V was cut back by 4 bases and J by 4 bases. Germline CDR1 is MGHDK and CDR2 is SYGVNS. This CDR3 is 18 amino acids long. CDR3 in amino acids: CASSGYAGGRRGANVLTF. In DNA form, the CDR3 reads TGTGCCAGCAGTGGATATGCGGGCGGGAGGCGCGGGGCCAACGTCCTGACTTTC. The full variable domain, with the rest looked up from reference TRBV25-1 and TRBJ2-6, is EADIYQTPRYLVIGTGKKITLECSQTMGHDKMYWYQQDPGMELHLIHYSYGVNSTEKGDLSSESTVSRIRTEHFPLTLESARPSHTSQYLCASSGYAGGRRGANVLTFGAGSRLTVL.

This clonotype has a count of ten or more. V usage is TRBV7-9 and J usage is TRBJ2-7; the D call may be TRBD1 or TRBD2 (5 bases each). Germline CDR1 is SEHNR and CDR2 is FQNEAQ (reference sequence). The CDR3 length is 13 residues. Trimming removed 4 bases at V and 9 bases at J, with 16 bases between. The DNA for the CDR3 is TGTGCCAGCAGCTCCCGGGACCGTCCACCGCAGTACTTC. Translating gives CASSSRDRPPQYF.

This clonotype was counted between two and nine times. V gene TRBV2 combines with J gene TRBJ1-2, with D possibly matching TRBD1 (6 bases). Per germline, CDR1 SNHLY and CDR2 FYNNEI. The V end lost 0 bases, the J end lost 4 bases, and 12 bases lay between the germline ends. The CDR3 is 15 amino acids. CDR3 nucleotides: TGTGCCAGCAGTGAAGCGCGAGGGGGGAGCTATGGCTACACCTTC. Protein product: CASSEARGGSYGYTF. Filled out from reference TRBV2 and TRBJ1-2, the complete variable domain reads EPEVTQTPSHQVTQMGQEVILRCVPISNHLYFYWYRQILGQKVEFLVSFYNNEISEKSEIFDDQFSVERPDGSNFTLKIRSTKLEDSAMYFCASSEARGGSYGYTFGSGTRLTVV.

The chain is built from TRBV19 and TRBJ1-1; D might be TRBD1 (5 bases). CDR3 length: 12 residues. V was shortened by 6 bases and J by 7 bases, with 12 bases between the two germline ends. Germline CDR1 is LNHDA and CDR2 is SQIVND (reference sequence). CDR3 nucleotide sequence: TGTGCCAGTAGGAGCCAAGGGGTTGAAGCTTTCTTT. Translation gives CASRSQGVEAFF. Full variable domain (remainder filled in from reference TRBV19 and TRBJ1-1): DGGITQSPKYLFRKEGQNVTLSCEQNLNHDAMYWYRQDPGQGLRLIYYSQIVNDFQKGDIAEGYSVSREKKESFPLTVTSAQKNPTAFYLCASRSQGVEAFFGQGTRLTVV.

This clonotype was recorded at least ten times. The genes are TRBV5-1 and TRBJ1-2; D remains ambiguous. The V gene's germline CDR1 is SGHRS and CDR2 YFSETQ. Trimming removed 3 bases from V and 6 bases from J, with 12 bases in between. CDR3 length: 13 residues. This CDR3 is CASSSGDKNGYTF. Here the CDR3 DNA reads TGCGCCAGCAGCTCCGGGGATAAGAATGGCTACACCTTC.

The CDR3 protein is CASSPALKYF. The DNA of the CDR3 is TGTGCCAGCAGCCCAGCACTAAAGTACTTC. J is TRBJ2-7 and V is TRBV7-9; D remains ambiguous. CDR1 and CDR2 from the germline V gene are SEHNR and FQNEAQ (reference sequence). Deletions cut 5 bases from V and 11 bases from J, with 10 bases between. The CDR3 contains 10 residues.

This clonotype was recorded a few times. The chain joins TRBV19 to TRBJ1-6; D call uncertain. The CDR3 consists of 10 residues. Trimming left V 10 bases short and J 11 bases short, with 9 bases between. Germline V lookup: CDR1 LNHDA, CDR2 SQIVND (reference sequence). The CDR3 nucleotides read TGTGCCACCGGAGGCGCACCCCTCCACTTT. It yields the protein CATGGAPLHF.

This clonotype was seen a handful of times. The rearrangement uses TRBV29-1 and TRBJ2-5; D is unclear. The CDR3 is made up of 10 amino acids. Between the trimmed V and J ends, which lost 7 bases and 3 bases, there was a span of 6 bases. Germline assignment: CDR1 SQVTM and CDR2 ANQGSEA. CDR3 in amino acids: CSGTKETQYF. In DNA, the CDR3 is TGCAGCGGAACTAAAGAGACCCAGTACTTC.

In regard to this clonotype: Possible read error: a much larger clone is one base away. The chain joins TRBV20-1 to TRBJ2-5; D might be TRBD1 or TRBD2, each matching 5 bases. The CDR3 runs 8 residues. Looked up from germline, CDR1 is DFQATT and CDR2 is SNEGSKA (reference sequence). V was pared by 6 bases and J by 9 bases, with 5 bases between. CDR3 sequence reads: CSAGAQYF. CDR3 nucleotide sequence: TGCAGTGCGGGGGCCCAGTACTTC.

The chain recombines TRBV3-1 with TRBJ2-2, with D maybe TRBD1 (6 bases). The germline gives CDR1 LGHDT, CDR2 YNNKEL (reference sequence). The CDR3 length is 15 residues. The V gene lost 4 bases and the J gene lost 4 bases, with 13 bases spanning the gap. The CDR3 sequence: CASSPSGQSTGELFF. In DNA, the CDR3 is TGTGCCAGCAGCCCGTCTGGACAGTCCACCGGGGAGCTGTTTTTT.

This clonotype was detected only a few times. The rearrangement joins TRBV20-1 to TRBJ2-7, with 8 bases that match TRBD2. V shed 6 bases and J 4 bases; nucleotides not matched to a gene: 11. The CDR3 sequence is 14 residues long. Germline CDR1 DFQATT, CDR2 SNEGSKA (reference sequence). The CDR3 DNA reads TGCAGTGCGGGGGCAGGACTAGCAGTTTACGAGCAGTACTTC. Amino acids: CSAGAGLAVYEQYF.